This T cell receptor beta chain was captured in a study of T cell responses to AZD1222 COVID-19 vaccine. On this clone: What it binds is unknown.

The assay was immunoSEQ multiplex PCR, and TCRdb's table has in-frame clones only and misses some. The table has roughly 33,000 clones, about 84% seen once. Study-wide findings and caveats: Spike-specific TCR breadth and depth rose after two AZD1222 doses. Without day 14 samples, only post-peak T cell repertoires were studied. CD4 TCRs associated with vaccination spanned spike, dominating at 160-218 and 743-854. Only a handful of AZD1222 recipients were seropositive at baseline.

This CDR3 has 14 amino acids. V lost 5 bases to trimming and J lost 2 bases, with 12 bases between them. Germline assignment: CDR1 SEHNR and CDR2 FQNEAQ (reference sequence). This sample comprised peripheral blood, obtained 28 days after the second AZD1222 dose. This receptor was taken from an adult who received the AZD1222 COVID-19 vaccine. The chain combines TRBV7-9 with TRBJ2-5; D remains unclear. The CDR3 DNA reads as TGTGCCAGCAGCCTGATGGCAGCTCAAGAGACCCAGTACTTC. Its protein is CASSLMAAQETQYF.